This T cell receptor (beta chain) is drawn from a study of blood T cell repertoires in COVID-19. The wider study: The samples span acute and convalescent COVID-19 from the United States, Italy and Spain. T cells, B-cell-depleted T cells, or PBMCs provided the cDNA or gDNA that served as material.

Per the study methods: Nucleated cell counts were estimated from reference gene primer amplification. Sequencing used immunoSEQ multiplex PCR; TCRdb keeps in-frame clones, though not all of them. V, J and clone size reflect that table, while D and trimming were determined from the DNA. The sample includes roughly 150,000 clones, more than 65% of them seen just once. Donors were grouped by their self-reported clinical history. Germline-derived CDR1 and CDR2 are SGHTS and YDEGEE. The length of the CDR3 is 12 residues. V was trimmed by 2 bases and J by 4 bases, leaving 7 bases between them. In this sample, this clone turned up many times.

Sample: PBMCs or T cells enriched from blood (not recorded which). The rearrangement links TRBV5-8 to TRBJ2-7, with D unclear. This sequence was found in a man aged 60 to 75 who had recovered from COVID-19. The CDR3 protein is CASSLVSYEQYF. The CDR3 DNA is TGTGCCAGCAGCTTAGTTAGTTACGAGCAGTACTTC.